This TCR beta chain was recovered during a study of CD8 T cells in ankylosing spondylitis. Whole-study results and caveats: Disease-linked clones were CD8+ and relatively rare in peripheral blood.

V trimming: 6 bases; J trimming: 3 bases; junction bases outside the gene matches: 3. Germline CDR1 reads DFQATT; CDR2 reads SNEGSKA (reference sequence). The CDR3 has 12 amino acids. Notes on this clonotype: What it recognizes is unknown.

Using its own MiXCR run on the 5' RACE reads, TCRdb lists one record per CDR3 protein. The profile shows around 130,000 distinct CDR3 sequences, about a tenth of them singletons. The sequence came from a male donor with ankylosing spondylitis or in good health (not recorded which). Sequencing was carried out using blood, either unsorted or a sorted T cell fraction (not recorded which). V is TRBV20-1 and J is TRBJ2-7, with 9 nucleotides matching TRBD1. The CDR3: CSAGQGYYEQYF. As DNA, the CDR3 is TGCAGTGCCGGACAGGGGTACTACGAGCAGTACTTC.